This T cell receptor (beta chain) emerged from a study of blood T cell repertoires in COVID-19. Looking at the study overall: COVID-19 samples collected from the United States, Italy and Spain covered acute and convalescent phases.

Trimming took off 1 base at V and 9 bases at J, with 15 bases between the two ends. In germline, CDR1 is MNHEY, CDR2 SVGEGT. The CDR3 covers 14 residues. As processed by the authors: Reference gene primer amplification in the assay estimated nucleated cell counts. Sequencing used immunoSEQ multiplex PCR; TCRdb keeps in-frame clones, though not all of them. The DNA was the basis for D and trimming; V, J and clone size are from that table. The repertoire holds more than 120,000 clones, with more than 75% as singletons. The V gene is TRBV6-2 or TRBV6-3, the J gene TRBJ1-1; no firm D call. The sequenced material came from peripheral blood. This receptor was identified in a human donor with acute or convalescent COVID-19. The donor label of this sample is uncertain. In DNA form, the CDR3 reads TGTGCCAGCAGTTACTGGGGAGGCCAGAGCCAAGCTTTCTTT. It specifies CASSYWGGQSQAFF.